This record looks at one T cell receptor beta chain sequence and its context. Produced via immunoSEQ multiplex PCR; TCRdb's table is partial and in-frame only. The sample records 110,000 or so clones, around nine tenths being singletons. The entry originates in a study of cytomegalovirus exposure and HLA in healthy donors. Sample: PBMCs. The sequence came from a woman younger than 35 in good health and CMV-seronegative.

The CDR3 sequence: CTSSQELQGGPGDQPQHF. The DNA of the CDR3 is TGCACCAGCAGCCAAGAGCTACAGGGAGGGCCGGGGGATCAGCCCCAGCATTTT. The gene calls are TRBV1 and TRBJ1-5. TRBV1 is a pseudogene locus. The CDR3 is 18 amino acids.